The 22 T cell receptor beta chains listed next were all sequenced from one sample in a study of cytomegalovirus exposure and HLA in healthy donors. Use of 60 Vbeta and 13 Jbeta primers characterized the PCR. Assay: immunoSEQ multiplex PCR; the TCRdb copy retains only in-frame clones and omits some. The table includes approximately 200,000 clones, approximately 79% detected once. Specimen: PBMCs. Receptor source: a girl under 18 in good health and CMV-seropositive.

This chain uses TRBV7-9 with TRBJ1-2; no clear D gene. CDR1 SEHNR and CDR2 FQNEAQ come from the germline V gene (reference sequence). V lost 3 bases and J 8 bases, leaving 13 bases between the germline ends. CDR3 length: 13 amino acids. The CDR3 loop reads CASSFPPFSGYTF. The CDR3, as DNA: TGTGCCAGCAGCTTCCCGCCGTTTAGCGGCTACACCTTC.

The rearrangement joins TRBV5-6 to TRBJ1-6, with 10 positions matching TRBD1. From germline, CDR1 is SGHDT and CDR2 YYEEEE. V lost 3 bases to trimming and J lost 8 bases; unmatched junction nucleotides: 5. CDR3 length: 15 amino acids. The CDR3 DNA is TGTGCCAGCAGCTCGCCCGGGACAGGGGATTCACCCCTCCACTTT. Its translation: CASSSPGTGDSPLHF.

The CDR3 sequence: CASSPDRGRPWFVQYF. As DNA, the CDR3 is TGTGCCAGCAGCCCGGACAGGGGGCGGCCATGGTTTGTGCAGTACTTC. The V gene is TRBV12-1, the J gene TRBJ2-7; TRBD1 is the table's D call, not checked against the DNA. TRBV12-1 is shown as a pseudogene. CDR3 length: 16 residues.

This clone was seen only a few times. As DNA, the CDR3 is TGTGCCAGCAGCGTAACCCCAGGGGACGGGGAGACCCAGTACTTC. Protein sequence: CASSVTPGDGETQYF. The chain carries TRBV9 and TRBJ2-5; possibly TRBD1 for D (6 bases). This CDR3 has 15 residues. Germline CDR1 and CDR2: SGDLS and YYNGEE. V was shortened by 1 base and J by 5 bases, with 15 bases between the two germline ends.

V gene TRBV15 combines with J gene TRBJ1-2; TRBD1 matches 7 bases. Germline V CDR1 and CDR2: LNHNV, YYDKDF (reference sequence). J was trimmed by 7 bases and V by 0 bases; bases with no gene match: 8. This CDR3 contains 15 residues. The CDR3 loop is CATSRDTGVLPGYTF. The CDR3 DNA follows: TGTGCCACCAGCAGAGATACAGGGGTACTGCCTGGCTACACCTTC.

The V and J genes are TRBV15 and TRBJ2-3; 8 nucleotides align to TRBD1. This CDR3 region has 16 residues. The germline CDR1 and CDR2 sequences are LNHNV and YYDKDF (reference sequence). Unmatched junction bases numbered 9, after V lost 1 base and J lost 6 bases. In DNA, the CDR3 is TGTGCCACCAGCAGAGGCGGAGGACAGGGCCTGGATACGCAGTATTTT. This translates into CATSRGGGQGLDTQYF.

This clone was detected only a few times. The chain carries TRBV30 and TRBJ2-3; the D is unclear. This CDR3 contains 18 residues. CDR1 is GTSNPN and CDR2 is SVGIG in the germline V gene (reference sequence). Trimming shortened V by 0 bases and J by 0 bases, and 19 bases separated the two germline ends. This chain's CDR3 is CAWSVPPRSKTSTDTQYF. CDR3 bases: TGTGCCTGGAGTGTTCCCCCTCGATCGAAGACTAGCACAGATACGCAGTATTTT.

The CDR3 DNA reads TGTGCCAGTAGTATTTCCCCATACAATGAGCAGTTCTTC. It yields the protein CASSISPYNEQFF. The gene calls are TRBV19 and TRBJ2-1; D unclear. Germline V lookup: CDR1 LNHDA, CDR2 SQIVND (reference sequence). CDR3 length: 13 amino acids. Between the trimmed V and J ends, which lost 3 bases and 4 bases, there was a span of 7 bases.

The chain couples TRBV21-1 to TRBJ1-1; TRBD1, the D gene given by the table, was not confirmed from the DNA. TRBV21-1 is shown as a pseudogene. This CDR3 has 16 amino acids. The CDR3 spells CASSKPIRGSNTEAFF. The CDR3, as DNA: TGTGCCAGCAGCAAACCCATTAGGGGTTCGAACACTGAAGCTTTCTTT.

The CDR3 spells CASSQTSGEIYEQYF. For the CDR3, the DNA is TGTGCCAGCAGCCAGACTAGCGGGGAGATCTACGAGCAGTACTTC. The chain is built from TRBV7-9 and TRBJ2-7; 11 bases are shared with TRBD2. Germline V CDR1 and CDR2: SEHNR, FQNEAQ (reference sequence). The CDR3 length is 15 residues. V gave up 5 bases and J gave up 3 bases; unmatched junction bases: 6.

A note on this clone: The junction shows a germline mismatch at one end, possibly a read error. The same CDR3 also results from other DNA sequences found in this sample. This chain connects TRBV11-2 to TRBJ2-7, with 7 bases lining up with TRBD1. Germline V gene sequence: CDR1 SGHAT, CDR2 FQNNGV. The CDR3 is made up of 15 amino acids. The CDR3 reads CASSLGGSGVGEQYF. The CDR3 nucleotides read TGCGCCAGCAGCTTAGGGGGCAGTGGAGTGGGTGAGCAGTACTTC.

The CDR3 nucleotides are TGTGCCAGCAGTGACTCACTAGCGGGGGGGCCAGATACGCAGTATTTT. Translation: CASSDSLAGGPDTQYF. The chain carries TRBV6-4 and TRBJ2-3, with 13 bases fitting TRBD2. With V trimmed by 0 bases and J by 4 bases, 1 base remained unmatched. The length of the CDR3 is 16 residues. Germline CDR1 reads MRHNA; CDR2 reads SNTAGT.

This clone was observed once. V usage is TRBV5-6 and J usage is TRBJ1-1; D is perhaps TRBD1 (5 bases). V dropped 0 bases and J dropped 6 bases, with 9 bases sitting between them. Germline CDR1 is SGHDT and CDR2 is YYEEEE. This CDR3 has 13 residues. The CDR3 protein is CASSLAGSSEAFF. CDR3 DNA: TGTGCCAGCAGCTTGGCAGGGTCCTCTGAAGCTTTCTTT.

The chain combines TRBV5-6 with TRBJ1-5; tentative D call: TRBD1 (5 bases). Per germline, CDR1 SGHDT and CDR2 YYEEEE. V lost 4 bases, J lost 4 bases, and 15 bases lay in between. CDR3 length equals 15 residues. CDR3 DNA sequence: TGTGCCAGCAGCCAGGGCAGGGCGGGGAATCAGCCCCAGCATTTT. Protein: CASSQGRAGNQPQHF.

This chain connects TRBV4-3 to TRBJ1-5; TRBD1 is a possible D gene (6 bases). Trimming removed 0 bases from V and 6 bases from J, with 12 bases in between. Germline V gene sequence: CDR1 LGHNA, CDR2 YSLEER. The CDR3 runs 15 residues. CDR3 in amino acids: CASSQDRGGGQPQHF. The CDR3 nucleotides are TGCGCCAGCAGCCAAGACAGGGGAGGGGGTCAGCCCCAGCATTTT.

The chain couples TRBV11-2 to TRBJ1-1, with a tentative D call TRBD1 (6 bases). CDR1 SGHAT and CDR2 FQNNGV come from the germline V gene. CDR3 length equals 15 residues. Between the trimmed V and J ends, which lost 0 bases and 1 base, there was a span of 9 bases. CDR3 nucleotide sequence: TGTGCCAGCAGCTTAGATGGGGGGGCGAACACTGAAGCTTTCTTT. It specifies CASSLDGGANTEAFF.

The sample holds a few counts of this clone. V and J are TRBV4-2 and TRBJ2-1; 9 positions agree with TRBD2. The CDR3 extends over 16 amino acids. V lost 1 base, J lost 4 bases, and 5 bases stayed unmatched. Germline-derived CDR1 and CDR2 are LGHNA and YNFKEQ. CDR3 coding DNA: TGTGCCAGCAGCCAAGCCGAGACTAGCGGATACAATGAGCAGTTCTTC. It yields the protein CASSQAETSGYNEQFF.

V usage is TRBV18 and J usage is TRBJ2-2; D perhaps matches TRBD2 (7 bases). V was clipped by 2 bases and J by 2 bases, with 9 bases between them. CDR3 size: 15 residues. CDR1 is KGHSH, CDR2 LQKENI, per germline. CDR3 region: CASSPGGANTGELFF. The CDR3 nucleotides read TGTGCCAGCTCACCAGGGGGGGCCAACACCGGGGAGCTGTTTTTT. Together with reference TRBV18 and TRBJ2-2, the CDR3 gives the full variable domain: NAGVMQNPRHLVRRRGQEARLRCSPMKGHSHVYWYRQLPEEGLKFMVYLQKENIIDESGMPKERFSAEFPKEGPSILRIQQVVRGDSAAYFCASSPGGANTGELFFGEGSRLTVL.

This chain uses TRBV19 with TRBJ2-7, with a possible D match to TRBD1 (6 bases). Germline CDR1 reads LNHDA; CDR2 reads SQIVND (reference sequence). V was cut by 5 bases and J by 7 bases, with 18 bases left in between. This CDR3 contains 14 residues. CDR3 bases: TGTGCCAGTAGTGTTGACAGGTGGGCTTCTGAGCAGTACTTC. Its translation: CASSVDRWASEQYF.

On this clone itself: Other DNA sequences within the sample encode an identical CDR3. The chain is built from TRBV4-1 and TRBJ2-7; 9 positions match TRBD1. Germline V gene sequence: CDR1 MGHRA, CDR2 YSYEKL. The CDR3 totals 15 residues. V lost 1 base and J lost 1; bases outside the gene matches: 2. CDR3 loop: CASSQVGQGSYEQYF. CDR3 DNA: TGCGCCAGCAGCCAAGTCGGACAGGGGTCCTACGAGCAGTACTTC.

In this sample, this clone turned up a few times. The chain has TRBV4-3 and TRBJ2-7, with TRBD2 identical over 14 bases. The V gene's germline CDR1 is LGHNA and CDR2 YSLEER. V dropped 3 bases and J dropped 6; count of bases not matched to a gene: 10. The CDR3 is 17 residues long. Here the CDR3 DNA reads TGCGCCAGCAGCCACCGCCTGGCGACTAGCGGGGGGGTCGAGCAGTACTTC. The encoded protein is CASSHRLATSGGVEQYF.

This clone was observed a single time. The V and J genes are TRBV27 and TRBJ2-7; 11 bases map to TRBD1. The CDR3 loop spans 15 amino acids. Germline CDR1 and CDR2: MNHEY and SMNVEV (reference sequence). Losses at the gene ends were 10 bases for V and 4 bases for J; bases not matched to a gene: 12. CDR3 amino acids: CATEFWDRGYYEQYF. In nucleotides, the CDR3 is TGTGCCACCGAGTTTTGGGACAGGGGGTATTACGAGCAGTACTTC.